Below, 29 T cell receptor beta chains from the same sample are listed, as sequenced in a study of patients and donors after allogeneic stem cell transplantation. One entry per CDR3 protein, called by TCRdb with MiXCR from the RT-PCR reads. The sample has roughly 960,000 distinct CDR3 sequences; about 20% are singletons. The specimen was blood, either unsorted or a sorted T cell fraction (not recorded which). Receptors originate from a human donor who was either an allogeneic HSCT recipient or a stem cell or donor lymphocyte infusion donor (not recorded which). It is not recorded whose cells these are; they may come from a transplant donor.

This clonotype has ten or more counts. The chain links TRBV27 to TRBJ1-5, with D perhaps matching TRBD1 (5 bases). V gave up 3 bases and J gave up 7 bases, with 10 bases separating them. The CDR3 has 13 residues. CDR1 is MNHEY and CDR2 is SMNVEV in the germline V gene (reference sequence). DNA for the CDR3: TGTGCCAGCAGTTTTCGGGACGCGCAGCCCCAGCATTTT. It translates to CASSFRDAQPQHF.

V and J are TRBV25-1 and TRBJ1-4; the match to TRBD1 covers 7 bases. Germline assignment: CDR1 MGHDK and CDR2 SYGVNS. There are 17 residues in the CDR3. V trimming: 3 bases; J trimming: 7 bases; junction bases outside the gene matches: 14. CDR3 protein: CASSEGNRGRRVEKLFF. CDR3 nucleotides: TGTGCCAGCAGTGAGGGGAACAGGGGACGACGCGTTGAAAAACTGTTTTTT.

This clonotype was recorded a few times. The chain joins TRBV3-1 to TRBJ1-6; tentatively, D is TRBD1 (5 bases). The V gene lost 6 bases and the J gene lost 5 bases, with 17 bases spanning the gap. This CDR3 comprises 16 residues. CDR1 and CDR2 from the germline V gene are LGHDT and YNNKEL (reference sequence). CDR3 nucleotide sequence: TGTGCCAGCAGGGCAACCACAGGATTCAATAATTCACCCCTCCACTTT. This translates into CASRATTGFNNSPLHF.

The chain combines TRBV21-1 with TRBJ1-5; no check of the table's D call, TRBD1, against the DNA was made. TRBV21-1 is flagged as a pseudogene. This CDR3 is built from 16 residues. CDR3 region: CASSGFGTATCQPQHF. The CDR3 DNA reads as TGTGCCAGCAGCGGATTCGGGACAGCAACCTGTCAGCCCCAGCATTTT.

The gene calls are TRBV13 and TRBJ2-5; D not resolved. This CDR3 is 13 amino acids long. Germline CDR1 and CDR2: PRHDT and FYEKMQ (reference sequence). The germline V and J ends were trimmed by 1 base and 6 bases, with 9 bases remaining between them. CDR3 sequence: CASSLEPDQTQYF. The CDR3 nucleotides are TGTGCCAGCAGCTTAGAGCCGGACCAGACCCAGTACTTC.

CDR3 residues: CASSLGWGPDYEQYF. The CDR3 DNA is TGCGCCAGCAGCTTGGGGTGGGGGCCGGACTACGAGCAGTACTTC. V usage is TRBV5-1 and J usage is TRBJ2-7, with D possibly TRBD1 on 6 matching bases. The CDR3 length is 15 residues. Trimming pared 0 bases from V and 3 bases from J, leaving 13 bases between. Germline CDR1 reads SGHRS; CDR2 reads YFSETQ.

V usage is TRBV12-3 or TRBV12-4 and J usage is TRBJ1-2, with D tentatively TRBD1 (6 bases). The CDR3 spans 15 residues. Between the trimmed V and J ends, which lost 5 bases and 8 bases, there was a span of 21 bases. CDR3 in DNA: TGTGCCAGCAGTGAGGGGGGACTGGGGACACGAGGCTACACCTTC. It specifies CASSEGGLGTRGYTF.

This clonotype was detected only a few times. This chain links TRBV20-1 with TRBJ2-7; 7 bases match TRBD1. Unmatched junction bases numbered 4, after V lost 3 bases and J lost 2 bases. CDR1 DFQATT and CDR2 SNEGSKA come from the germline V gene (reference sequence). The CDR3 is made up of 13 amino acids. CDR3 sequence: CSASQGVAYEQYF. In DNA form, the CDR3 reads TGCAGTGCTAGTCAGGGGGTAGCCTACGAGCAGTACTTC.

The CDR3 sequence: CASSLDFGDSHEQYF. The CDR3 DNA is TGTGCCAGCAGCTTGGATTTCGGGGACAGCCACGAGCAGTACTTC. The V gene is TRBV5-8, the J gene TRBJ2-7; 7 bases agree with TRBD1. V shed 0 bases, J shed 5 bases, and the junction held 8 bases outside the gene matches. Germline V CDR1 and CDR2: SGHTS, YDEGEE. CDR3 length: 15 amino acids.

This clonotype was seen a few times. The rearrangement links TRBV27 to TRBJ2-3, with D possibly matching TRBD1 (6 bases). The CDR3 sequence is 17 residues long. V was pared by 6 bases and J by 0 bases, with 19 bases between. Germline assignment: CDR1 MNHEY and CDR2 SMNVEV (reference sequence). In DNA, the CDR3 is TGTGCCAGCAGCTTTGAGGCCACAGGGTCTAGCACAGATACGCAGTATTTT. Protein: CASSFEATGSSTDTQYF.

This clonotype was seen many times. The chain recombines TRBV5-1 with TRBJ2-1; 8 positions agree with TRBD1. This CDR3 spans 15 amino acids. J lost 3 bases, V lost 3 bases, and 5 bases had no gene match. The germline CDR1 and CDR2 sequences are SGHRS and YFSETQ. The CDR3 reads CASSYSGTGYNEQFF. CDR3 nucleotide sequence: TGCGCCAGCAGCTACTCCGGGACAGGCTACAATGAGCAGTTCTTC.

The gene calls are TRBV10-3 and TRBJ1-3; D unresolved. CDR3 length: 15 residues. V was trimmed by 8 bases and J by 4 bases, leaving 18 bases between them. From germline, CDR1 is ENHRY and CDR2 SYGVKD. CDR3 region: CAIATVRERGNTIYF. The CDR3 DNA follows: TGTGCCATCGCGACGGTGAGAGAACGGGGAAACACCATATATTTT.

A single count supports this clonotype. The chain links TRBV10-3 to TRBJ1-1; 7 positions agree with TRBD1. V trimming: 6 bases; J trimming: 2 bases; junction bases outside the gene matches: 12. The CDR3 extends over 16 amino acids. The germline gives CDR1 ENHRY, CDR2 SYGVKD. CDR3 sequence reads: CAISTEGAAGNTEAFF. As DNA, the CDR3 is TGTGCCATCAGCACCGAGGGGGCTGCTGGCAACACTGAAGCTTTCTTT.

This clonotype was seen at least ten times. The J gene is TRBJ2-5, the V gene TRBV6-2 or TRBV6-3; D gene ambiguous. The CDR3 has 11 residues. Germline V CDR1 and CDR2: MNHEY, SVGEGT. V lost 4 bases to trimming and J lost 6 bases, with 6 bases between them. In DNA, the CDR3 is TGTGCCAGCAGTTCCTCGAAGACCCAGTACTTC. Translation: CASSSSKTQYF.

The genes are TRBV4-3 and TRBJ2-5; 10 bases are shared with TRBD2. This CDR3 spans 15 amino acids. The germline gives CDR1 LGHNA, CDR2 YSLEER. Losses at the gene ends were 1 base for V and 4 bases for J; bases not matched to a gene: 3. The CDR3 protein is CASSQGAGGRETQYF. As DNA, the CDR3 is TGCGCCAGCAGCCAAGGAGCGGGGGGGCGAGAGACCCAGTACTTC.

The chain's CDR3 is CSALRGNSYNSPLHF. In DNA, the CDR3 is TGCAGTGCCCTCAGGGGCAACTCCTATAATTCACCCCTCCACTTT. The rearrangement joins TRBV20-1 to TRBJ1-6, with a tentative D call TRBD1 (6 bases). The CDR3 contains 15 residues. Trimming left V 6 bases short and J 0 bases short, with 12 bases between. Germline V CDR1 and CDR2: DFQATT, SNEGSKA (reference sequence).

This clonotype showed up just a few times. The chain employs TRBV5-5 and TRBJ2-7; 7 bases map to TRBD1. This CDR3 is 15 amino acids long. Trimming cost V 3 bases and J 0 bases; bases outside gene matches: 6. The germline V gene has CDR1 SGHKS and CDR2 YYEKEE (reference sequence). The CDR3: CASSSQGTLSYEQYF. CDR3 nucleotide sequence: TGTGCCAGCAGCTCACAGGGGACCCTCTCCTACGAGCAGTACTTC.

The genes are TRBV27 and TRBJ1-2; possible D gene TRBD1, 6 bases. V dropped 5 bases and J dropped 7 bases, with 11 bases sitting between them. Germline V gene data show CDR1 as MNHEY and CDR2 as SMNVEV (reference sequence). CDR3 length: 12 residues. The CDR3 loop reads CASSPDRIGYTF. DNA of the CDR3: TGTGCCAGCAGTCCGGACAGAATTGGCTACACCTTC.

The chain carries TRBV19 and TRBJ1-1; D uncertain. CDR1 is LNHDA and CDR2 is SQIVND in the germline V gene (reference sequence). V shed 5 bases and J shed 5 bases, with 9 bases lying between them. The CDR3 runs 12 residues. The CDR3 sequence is CASSSPLTEAFF. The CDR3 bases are TGTGCCAGTAGTTCTCCGCTGACTGAAGCTTTCTTT.

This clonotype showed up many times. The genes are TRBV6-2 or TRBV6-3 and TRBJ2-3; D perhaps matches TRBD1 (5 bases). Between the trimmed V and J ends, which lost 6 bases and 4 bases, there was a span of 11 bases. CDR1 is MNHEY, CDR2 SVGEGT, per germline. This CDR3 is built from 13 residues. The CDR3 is CASSLVRADTQYF. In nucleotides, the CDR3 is TGTGCCAGCAGCTTGGTCAGGGCAGATACGCAGTATTTT.

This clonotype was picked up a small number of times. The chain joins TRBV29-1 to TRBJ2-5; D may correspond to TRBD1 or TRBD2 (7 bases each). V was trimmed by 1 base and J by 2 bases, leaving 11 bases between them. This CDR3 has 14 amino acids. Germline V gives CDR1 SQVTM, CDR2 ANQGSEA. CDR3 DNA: TGCAGCGTTGAAGGGCAGGGGGGGCAAGAGACCCAGTACTTC. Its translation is CSVEGQGGQETQYF.

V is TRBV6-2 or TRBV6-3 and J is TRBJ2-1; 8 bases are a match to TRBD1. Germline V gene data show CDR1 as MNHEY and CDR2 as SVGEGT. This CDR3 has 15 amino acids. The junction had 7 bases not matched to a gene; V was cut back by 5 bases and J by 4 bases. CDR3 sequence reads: CASSTDRVAYNEQFF. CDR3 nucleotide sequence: TGTGCCAGCAGTACGGACAGGGTAGCTTACAATGAGCAGTTCTTC.

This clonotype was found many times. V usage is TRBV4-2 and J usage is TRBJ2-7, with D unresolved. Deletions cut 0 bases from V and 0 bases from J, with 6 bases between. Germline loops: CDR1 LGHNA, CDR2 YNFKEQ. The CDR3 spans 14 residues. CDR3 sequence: CASSQESFSYEQYF. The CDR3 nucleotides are TGTGCCAGCAGCCAAGAGAGTTTCTCCTACGAGCAGTACTTC.

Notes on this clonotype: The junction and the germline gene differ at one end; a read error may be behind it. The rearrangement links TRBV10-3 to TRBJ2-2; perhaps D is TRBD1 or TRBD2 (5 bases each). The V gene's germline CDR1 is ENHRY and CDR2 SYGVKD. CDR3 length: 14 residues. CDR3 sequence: CATSRTEGTGELFF. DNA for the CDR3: TGTGCCACCAGTCGAACTGAGGGGACCGGGGAGCTGTTTTTT.

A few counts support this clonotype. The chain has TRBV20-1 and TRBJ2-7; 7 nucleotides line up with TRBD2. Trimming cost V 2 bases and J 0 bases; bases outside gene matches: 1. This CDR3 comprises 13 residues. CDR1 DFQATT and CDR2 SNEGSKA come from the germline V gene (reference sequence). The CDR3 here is CSARLADSYEQYF. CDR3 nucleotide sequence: TGCAGTGCTAGACTAGCGGACTCCTACGAGCAGTACTTC.

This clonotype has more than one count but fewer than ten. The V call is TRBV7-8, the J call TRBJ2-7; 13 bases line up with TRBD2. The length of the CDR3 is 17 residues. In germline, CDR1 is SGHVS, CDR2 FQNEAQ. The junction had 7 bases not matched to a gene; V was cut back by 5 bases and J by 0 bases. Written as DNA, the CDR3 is TGTGCCAGCAGCCAAACTAGCGGGGGGGCAAGCTCCTACGAGCAGTACTTC. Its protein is CASSQTSGGASSYEQYF.

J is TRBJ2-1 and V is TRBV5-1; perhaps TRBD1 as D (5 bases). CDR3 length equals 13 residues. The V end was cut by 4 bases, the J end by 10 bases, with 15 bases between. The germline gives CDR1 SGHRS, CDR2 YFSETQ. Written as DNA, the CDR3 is TGCGCCAGCAGCACTAATGCAGCAGGGGAGCAGTTCTTC. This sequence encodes CASSTNAAGEQFF.

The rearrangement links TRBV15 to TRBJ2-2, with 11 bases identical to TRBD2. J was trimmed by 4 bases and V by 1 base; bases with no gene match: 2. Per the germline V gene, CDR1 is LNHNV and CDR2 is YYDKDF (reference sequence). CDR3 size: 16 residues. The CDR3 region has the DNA TGTGCCACCAGCAGAGCACTAGCGGGAGCCACCGGGGAGCTGTTTTTT. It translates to CATSRALAGATGELFF.

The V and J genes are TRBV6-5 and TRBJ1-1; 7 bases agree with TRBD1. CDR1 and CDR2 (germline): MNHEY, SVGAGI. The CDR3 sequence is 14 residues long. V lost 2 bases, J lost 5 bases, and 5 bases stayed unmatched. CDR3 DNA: TGTGCCAGCAGTTACCGACAGGGTAGAACTGAAGCTTTCTTT. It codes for CASSYRQGRTEAFF.